This T cell receptor beta chain originates from a study of blood T cell repertoires in COVID-19. Study as a whole: From the United States, Italy and Spain came samples of acute and convalescent COVID-19.

Original processing methods: Nucleated cell number was recorded as an estimate derived from reference gene primer amplification. The repertoire was sequenced with immunoSEQ multiplex PCR; TCRdb's copy has only in-frame clones and lacks some. V, J and clone size are taken as reported in that table, and D and trimming were inferred from the DNA itself. The sample lists 400,000 to 500,000 clones; roughly 90% were seen once. This CDR3 region has 15 residues. Deletions cut 1 base from V and 6 bases from J, with 12 bases between. In germline, CDR1 is LGHNA, CDR2 YNFKEQ. Participants were aged 18 to 89 years from 24 US areas.

The sequence was collected from a woman aged 40-49 years who had recovered from COVID-19. Sequences were obtained from PBMCs or T cells enriched from blood (not recorded which). This chain uses TRBV4-2 with TRBJ2-2; no clear D. CDR3 sequence: CASSQGPSGPGELFF. The CDR3 DNA reads as TGTGCCAGCAGCCAAGGTCCTTCTGGGCCCGGGGAGCTGTTTTTT.